The rows below give T cell receptor beta chains drawn from one sample of a study of shared clonotypes between healthy human individuals. Sequenced by immunoSEQ multiplex PCR; TCRdb stores in-frame clones only, minus some. The sample records roughly 530,000 clones, almost 97% being singletons. Source material: naive CD4+ T cells sorted from blood. The source of these receptors is a woman in her twenties or thirties in good health. Each CDR3 is given with its conserved first and last residue. Fields, in order: J gene, V gene, clone size, CDR3 protein. Rows give clone size only sometimes, using once, few, many, or a class for an expanded clone.

j_gene: TRBJ2-5; v_gene: TRBV7-9; abundance: -; CDR3aa: CASSLEGVQETQYF
j_gene: TRBJ2-7; v_gene: TRBV7-3; abundance: -; CDR3aa: CASSLNDRAGSHEQYF
j_gene: TRBJ2-7; v_gene: TRBV11-2; abundance: -; CDR3aa: CASRTSRELEQYF
j_gene: TRBJ2-1; v_gene: TRBV27; abundance: -; CDR3aa: CASSLSRGGRWNEQFF
j_gene: TRBJ2-1; v_gene: TRBV6-1; abundance: -; CDR3aa: CASRREGGLYNEQFF
j_gene: TRBJ2-1; v_gene: TRBV19; abundance: once; CDR3aa: CASSIPSGGRTEQFF
j_gene: TRBJ1-2; v_gene: TRBV6-5; abundance: -; CDR3aa: CASSSGPHYGYTF
j_gene: TRBJ1-5; v_gene: TRBV27; abundance: -; CDR3aa: CASSRRGTSDNQPQHF
j_gene: TRBJ2-2; v_gene: TRBV4-1; abundance: -; CDR3aa: CASSQEGSGTGELFF
j_gene: TRBJ2-7; v_gene: TRBV27; abundance: -; CDR3aa: CASSHSGTLGEQYF
j_gene: TRBJ1-2; v_gene: TRBV27; abundance: -; CDR3aa: CASSGQGNYGYTF
j_gene: TRBJ2-1; v_gene: TRBV28; abundance: -; CDR3aa: CASSLFPGTTGNEQFF
j_gene: TRBJ1-5; v_gene: TRBV19; abundance: -; CDR3aa: CASSPTVSNQPQHF
j_gene: TRBJ2-7; v_gene: TRBV5-4; abundance: -; CDR3aa: CASSLGDRGPSLAGRYEQYF
j_gene: TRBJ2-7; v_gene: TRBV20-1; abundance: -; CDR3aa: CSAGRAHEQYF
j_gene: -; v_gene: TRBV18; abundance: -; CDR3aa: CASSPLGRSSYEQYF
j_gene: TRBJ2-2; v_gene: TRBV27; abundance: -; CDR3aa: CASSLGARRELFF
j_gene: TRBJ2-3; v_gene: TRBV11-2; abundance: -; CDR3aa: CASRPLPGQGTDTQYF
j_gene: TRBJ1-2; v_gene: TRBV2; abundance: -; CDR3aa: CASSGGTGGYGYTF
j_gene: TRBJ2-3; v_gene: TRBV9; abundance: -; CDR3aa: CASSEGTSASTDTQYF
j_gene: TRBJ2-1; v_gene: TRBV2; abundance: -; CDR3aa: CASRFSDNEQFF
j_gene: TRBJ1-2; v_gene: TRBV18; abundance: -; CDR3aa: CASSTGTDYGYTF
j_gene: TRBJ1-1; v_gene: TRBV7-2; abundance: -; CDR3aa: CASSSLRDRENTEAFF
j_gene: TRBJ1-2; v_gene: TRBV11-2; abundance: -; CDR3aa: CASSHYRGQGWGYTF
j_gene: TRBJ2-3; v_gene: TRBV10-3; abundance: -; CDR3aa: CAISPKQGPSTDTQYF
j_gene: TRBJ1-1; v_gene: TRBV7-6; abundance: -; CDR3aa: CASSSTNMNTEAFF
j_gene: TRBJ2-3; v_gene: TRBV7-2; abundance: -; CDR3aa: CASSSESGRASDTQYF
j_gene: TRBJ1-2; v_gene: TRBV5-1; abundance: -; CDR3aa: CASSLGTGDGGYTF
j_gene: TRBJ2-1; v_gene: TRBV29-1; abundance: once; CDR3aa: CSVGVREGHYNEQFF
j_gene: TRBJ1-3; v_gene: TRBV6-1; abundance: -; CDR3aa: CASSPGRTSGNTIYF
j_gene: TRBJ2-3; v_gene: TRBV2; abundance: -; CDR3aa: CASNGLAGVVDTQYF
j_gene: TRBJ1-1; v_gene: TRBV28; abundance: -; CDR3aa: CASIVGGTEAFF
j_gene: TRBJ1-3; v_gene: TRBV6-5; abundance: -; CDR3aa: CASSYDPGSSGNTIYF
j_gene: TRBJ1-2; v_gene: TRBV11-2; abundance: -; CDR3aa: CASSFPPGGGYGYTF
j_gene: TRBJ2-7; v_gene: TRBV7-2; abundance: -; CDR3aa: CASSLEGSLGMGQYF
j_gene: TRBJ1-2; v_gene: TRBV6-5; abundance: -; CDR3aa: CASKAYYGYTF
j_gene: TRBJ1-4; v_gene: TRBV28; abundance: -; CDR3aa: CASSSPGTGTLF
j_gene: TRBJ1-4; v_gene: TRBV28; abundance: -; CDR3aa: CASSLREKLFF
j_gene: TRBJ2-7; v_gene: TRBV5-1; abundance: -; CDR3aa: CASSLAPSLGYEQYF
j_gene: TRBJ1-1; v_gene: TRBV5-4; abundance: -; CDR3aa: CASSSTGNTEAFF
j_gene: TRBJ2-1; v_gene: TRBV14; abundance: -; CDR3aa: CASSQDAYNYNEQFF
j_gene: TRBJ2-5; v_gene: TRBV7-9; abundance: -; CDR3aa: CASSLGLAGGKETQYF
j_gene: TRBJ1-3; v_gene: TRBV21-1; abundance: -; CDR3aa: CASSPITQPGNTIYF
j_gene: TRBJ2-5; v_gene: TRBV14; abundance: -; CDR3aa: CASSPHRAGAETQYF
j_gene: TRBJ1-2; v_gene: TRBV15; abundance: -; CDR3aa: CATSSLWDSEGYTF
j_gene: TRBJ2-3; v_gene: TRBV5-4; abundance: -; CDR3aa: CASSFPAQGADTQYF
j_gene: TRBJ1-1; v_gene: TRBV9; abundance: -; CDR3aa: CASSVAPDRMNTEAFF
j_gene: TRBJ1-5; v_gene: TRBV28; abundance: once; CDR3aa: CASSSPGTQVGQPQHF
j_gene: TRBJ1-2; v_gene: TRBV7-9; abundance: -; CDR3aa: CASTQLEIGYGYTF
j_gene: TRBJ1-2; v_gene: TRBV19; abundance: -; CDR3aa: CASSTTGAGYGYTF